This T cell receptor (beta chain) was retrieved from a study of CD8 T cells in ankylosing spondylitis. TCRdb independently ran MiXCR on the 5' RACE reads; one entry per CDR3 protein. This sample has roughly 230,000 distinct CDR3 sequences; approximately 8.4% occur once, and the top ten carry roughly 5%. Worth noting for this clonotype: What it binds is unknown. Only one base separates this from a far larger clonotype, so it likely reflects a read error.

Study-level results: Made up of eight highly homologous variants, a TCR beta motif appeared characteristic of ankylosing spondylitis blood.

CDR3 length equals 10 residues. Germline loops: CDR1 DFQATT, CDR2 SNEGSKA (reference sequence). This clonotype originated in a female donor with ankylosing spondylitis or in good health (not recorded which). The chain has TRBV20-1 and TRBJ2-5; D is uncertain. The source material was blood, either unsorted or a sorted T cell fraction (not recorded which). The DNA of the CDR3 is TGCAGTGCTAGTGTGGAGACCCAGCACTTC. It translates to CSASVETQHF.